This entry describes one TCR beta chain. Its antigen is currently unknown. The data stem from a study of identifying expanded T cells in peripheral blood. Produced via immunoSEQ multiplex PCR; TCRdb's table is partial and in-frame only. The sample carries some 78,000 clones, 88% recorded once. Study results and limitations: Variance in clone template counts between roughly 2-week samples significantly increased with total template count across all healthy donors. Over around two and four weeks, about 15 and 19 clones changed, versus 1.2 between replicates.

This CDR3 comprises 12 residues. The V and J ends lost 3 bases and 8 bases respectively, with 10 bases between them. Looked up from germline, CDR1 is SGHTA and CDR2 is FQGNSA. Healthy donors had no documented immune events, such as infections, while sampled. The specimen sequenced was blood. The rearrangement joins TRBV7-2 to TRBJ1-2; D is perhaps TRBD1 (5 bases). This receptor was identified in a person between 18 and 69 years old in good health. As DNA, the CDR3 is TGTGCCAGCAGCTTTACAGGCTCCGGCTACACCTTC. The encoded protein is CASSFTGSGYTF.